These T cell receptor beta chains were read from a single sample in a study of cytomegalovirus exposure and HLA in healthy donors. Libraries were prepared by immunoSEQ multiplex PCR; TCRdb keeps only in-frame clonotypes and omits some of them. The table has some 200,000 clones, 80% to 95% seen once; the top ten hold 1% to 1.2%. Sequenced material: PBMCs. These receptors all come from a young woman in good health and CMV-seronegative. Both conserved end residues are part of each CDR3. Each record gives: J gene, D gene, CDR3 length, V gene, clone size, CDR3 protein, CDR3 DNA. D genes are given only for firm matches. For some rows the clone size is stated as once, few or many, or as a class when expanded; others skip it.

J: TRBJ1-2
D: -
length: 15
V: TRBV5-1
size: -
CDR3: CASSPWGRINYGYTF
DNA: TGCGCCAGCAGCCCTTGGGGGAGGATAAACTATGGCTACACCTTC

J: TRBJ2-2
D: -
length: 16
V: TRBV7-2
size: -
CDR3: CASSTPIRVGTGELFF
DNA: TGTGCCAGCAGCACGCCCATCCGGGTGGGCACCGGGGAGCTGTTTTTT

J: TRBJ2-5
D: TRBD2
length: 13
V: TRBV5-1
size: -
CDR3: CASRTSGKETQYF
DNA: TGCGCCAGCCGGACTAGCGGAAAAGAGACCCAGTACTTC

J: TRBJ2-7
D: -
length: 13
V: TRBV7-9
size: -
CDR3: CASSLNRDSEQYF
DNA: TGTGCCAGCAGCTTAAACAGGGATTCTGAGCAGTACTTC

J: TRBJ1-3
D: -
length: 14
V: TRBV6-1
size: -
CDR3: CASSEQVSGNTIYF
DNA: TGTGCCAGCAGTGAACAGGTTTCGGGAAACACCATATATTTT

J: TRBJ2-5
D: -
length: 15
V: TRBV4-2
size: -
CDR3: CASSQPTGSKETQYF
DNA: TGTGCCAGCAGCCAACCGACAGGAAGTAAAGAGACCCAGTACTTC

J: TRBJ1-1
D: TRBD1
length: 13
V: TRBV6-5
size: -
CDR3: CASEDRLITEAFF
DNA: TGTGCCAGCGAGGACAGGCTGATCACTGAAGCTTTCTTT

J: TRBJ1-5
D: -
length: 16
V: TRBV27
size: -
CDR3: CASSSLRGTGDQPQHF
DNA: TGTGCCAGCAGTTCACTACGGGGTACGGGCGATCAGCCCCAGCATTTT

J: TRBJ1-5
D: TRBD1
length: 15
V: TRBV7-8
size: -
CDR3: CASSSRDSSNQPQHF
DNA: TGTGCCAGCAGCTCCCGGGACAGTAGCAATCAGCCCCAGCATTTT

J: TRBJ2-7
D: -
length: 16
V: TRBV27
size: -
CDR3: CASSLNLRQSSYEQYF
DNA: TGTGCCAGCAGTTTAAACCTTCGACAAAGCTCCTACGAGCAGTACTTC

J: TRBJ1-3
D: -
length: 14
V: TRBV29-1
size: -
CDR3: CSVVWETSGNTIYF
DNA: TGCAGCGTTGTGTGGGAGACCTCTGGAAACACCATATATTTT

J: TRBJ1-2
D: TRBD1
length: 19
V: TRBV19
size: -
CDR3: CASSNRDRRKGSENYGYTF
DNA: TGTGCCAGTAGTAACAGGGACAGGCGGAAAGGCTCAGAAAACTATGGCTACACCTTC

J: TRBJ1-3
D: TRBD1
length: 15
V: TRBV5-1
size: -
CDR3: CASSLSRGQGNTIYF
DNA: TGCGCCAGCAGCTTGTCCAGGGGGCAAGGAAACACCATATATTTT

J: TRBJ2-1
D: TRBD2
length: 15
V: TRBV28
size: few
CDR3: CASSRTSGRAHEQFF
DNA: TGTGCCAGCAGTCGGACTAGCGGGAGGGCACATGAGCAGTTCTTC

J: TRBJ1-5
D: -
length: 15
V: TRBV9
size: few
CDR3: CASSAGPGFGQPQHF
DNA: TGTGCCAGCAGCGCGGGCCCAGGGTTTGGGCAGCCCCAGCATTTT

J: TRBJ2-5
D: TRBD2
length: 16
V: TRBV5-1
size: -
CDR3: CASSPERTRGSETQYF
DNA: TGCGCCAGCAGCCCTGAAAGGACTAGAGGTAGTGAGACCCAGTACTTC

J: TRBJ1-1
D: -
length: 16
V: TRBV6-1
size: -
CDR3: CASSDLAAGVKTEAFF
DNA: TGTGCCAGCAGTGACTTAGCCGCAGGGGTAAAGACTGAAGCTTTCTTT

J: TRBJ1-1
D: -
length: 13
V: TRBV11-1
size: -
CDR3: CASSFQGKAEAFF
DNA: TGTGCCAGCAGCTTCCAGGGTAAGGCTGAAGCTTTCTTT

J: TRBJ2-5
D: -
length: 14
V: TRBV7-9
size: -
CDR3: CASSAPAGKETQYF
DNA: TGTGCCAGCAGCGCCCCGGCAGGGAAAGAGACCCAGTACTTC

J: TRBJ2-1
D: TRBD2
length: 14
V: TRBV2
size: -
CDR3: CASKVAGVGNEQFF
DNA: TGTGCCAGCAAGGTCGCGGGAGTCGGGAATGAGCAGTTCTTC

J: TRBJ2-1
D: -
length: 13
V: TRBV11-2
size: -
CDR3: CASSFPWSDEQFF
DNA: TGTGCCAGCAGCTTCCCTTGGTCAGATGAGCAGTTCTTC

J: TRBJ1-2
D: TRBD1
length: 10
V: TRBV30
size: -
CDR3: CAWGQGGYTF
DNA: TGTGCCTGGGGACAGGGAGGCTACACCTTC

J: TRBJ2-3
D: -
length: 14
V: TRBV6-1
size: -
CDR3: CASSTDGITDTQYF
DNA: TGTGCCAGCTCAACAGACGGAATCACAGATACGCAGTATTTT

J: TRBJ2-3
D: -
length: 15
V: TRBV2
size: -
CDR3: CASSGLSSSTDTQYF
DNA: TGTGCCAGCAGCGGACTGTCGTCTAGCACAGATACGCAGTATTTT

J: TRBJ1-2
D: TRBD1
length: 14
V: TRBV27
size: once
CDR3: CASSSTGSRYGYTF
DNA: TGTGCCAGCAGTTCGACAGGGAGCCGCTATGGCTACACCTTC

J: TRBJ1-5
D: -
length: 15
V: TRBV5-1
size: once
CDR3: CASSLAGASNQPQHF
DNA: TGCGCCAGCAGCTTGGCAGGGGCCAGCAATCAGCCCCAGCATTTT

J: TRBJ1-4
D: -
length: 15
V: TRBV6-1
size: -
CDR3: CASSEARPAGEKLFF
DNA: TGTGCCAGCAGTGAAGCTAGGCCTGCGGGTGAAAAACTGTTTTTT

J: TRBJ2-7
D: TRBD1
length: 15
V: TRBV19
size: -
CDR3: CASSMGQGGGHEQYF
DNA: TGTGCCAGTAGTATGGGACAGGGTGGAGGCCACGAGCAGTACTTC

J: TRBJ1-4
D: -
length: 15
V: TRBV2
size: -
CDR3: CASSEVRGAMKKLFF
DNA: TGTGCCAGCAGTGAGGTGCGGGGTGCTATGAAAAAACTGTTTTTT

J: TRBJ1-1
D: TRBD1
length: 15
V: TRBV27
size: -
CDR3: CASSLSKTGGTEAFF
DNA: TGTGCCAGCAGTTTATCGAAGACAGGGGGCACTGAAGCTTTCTTT

J: TRBJ1-1
D: -
length: 13
V: TRBV5-1
size: -
CDR3: CASSLNRNTEAFF
DNA: TGCGCCAGCAGCTTGAATAGGAACACTGAAGCTTTCTTT

J: TRBJ1-5
D: -
length: 14
V: TRBV6-1
size: many
CDR3: CASSEGAASQPQHF
DNA: TGTGCCAGCAGTGAAGGAGCGGCAAGTCAGCCCCAGCATTTT

J: TRBJ2-7
D: -
length: 14
V: TRBV9
size: -
CDR3: CASSVVGSSYEQYF
DNA: TGTGCCAGCAGCGTAGTCGGGAGCTCCTACGAGCAGTACTTC

J: TRBJ2-1
D: TRBD2
length: 15
V: TRBV9
size: -
CDR3: CASGRGDLSYNEQFF
DNA: TGTGCCAGCGGCCGGGGGGATTTGTCCTACAATGAGCAGTTCTTC

J: TRBJ2-1
D: TRBD2
length: 11
V: TRBV6-1
size: -
CDR3: CASSALAGQFF
DNA: TGTGCCAGCAGCGCCCTAGCGGGACAGTTCTTC

J: TRBJ2-7
D: TRBD1
length: 14
V: TRBV5-4
size: -
CDR3: CASSLLRDSYEQYF
DNA: TGTGCCAGCAGCTTGCTTCGGGACAGCTACGAGCAGTACTTC

J: TRBJ2-2
D: TRBD2
length: 15
V: TRBV7-9
size: -
CDR3: CASSLGTSGVGELFF
DNA: TGTGCCAGCAGCCTCGGGACTAGCGGTGTCGGGGAGCTGTTTTTT

J: TRBJ2-3
D: -
length: 13
V: TRBV19
size: -
CDR3: CASSTPRGDTQYF
DNA: TGTGCCAGTAGTACCCCTCGGGGTGATACGCAGTATTTT

J: TRBJ2-3
D: -
length: 14
V: TRBV19
size: -
CDR3: CASSISGPTDTQYF
DNA: TGTGCCAGTAGTATTAGCGGTCCCACAGATACGCAGTATTTT

J: TRBJ2-1
D: TRBD2
length: 14
V: TRBV19
size: -
CDR3: CASSSSGRSNEQFF
DNA: TGTGCCAGTAGTAGCAGCGGGAGAAGCAATGAGCAGTTCTTC